Listed below are T cell receptor beta chains from one sample, sequenced in a study of Graves' ophthalmopathy and Graves' hyperthyroidism. TCRdb re-called the multiplex PCR reads through MiXCR, storing one row per CDR3 protein. The top ten hold roughly 11% of the sample, which has more than 1,000,000 distinct CDR3 sequences, about 36% seen once. The sequenced sample consisted of peripheral blood or thyroid tissue (not recorded which). The receptors come from an adult man with Graves' hyperthyroidism. The CDR3 runs from the conserved cysteine through the conserved F or W. The D gene is left open where the match is weak. Expanded clones are given a class, and other clones once, few, many or no size at all.

.	many	14	TRBJ2-7	TRBV7-8	TGTGCCAGCAGCCTGTGGAAAGGGTCCGACGAGCAGTACTTC	CASSLWKGSDEQYF
.	.	13	TRBJ2-5	TRBV6-5	TGTGCCAGCAGCCAGGGTTGGTTGGAGACCCAGTACTTC	CASSQGWLETQYF
.	.	12	TRBJ2-2	TRBV9	TGTGCCAGCAGCGCGGCACAGGGGGAGCTGTTTTTT	CASSAAQGELFF
TRBD1	few	14	TRBJ2-2	TRBV27	TGTGCCACACTCGGGCAGGGGGCGAACGGGGAGCTGTTTTTT	CATLGQGANGELFF
TRBD1	medium-sized	12	TRBJ1-6	TRBV12-3/TRBV12-4	TGTGCCAGCAGTCGGGACAGTTCACCCCTCCACTTT	CASSRDSSPLHF
.	.	14	TRBJ2-7	TRBV12-3/TRBV12-4	TGTGCCAGCACCCCGCGGGAAAGGATCCACGAGCAGTACTTC	CASTPRERIHEQYF
TRBD1	.	15	TRBJ1-3	TRBV12-3/TRBV12-4	TGTGCCAGCAGTTTTAGGGGGCGCGATGGAAACACCATATATTTT	CASSFRGRDGNTIYF
.	many	18	TRBJ2-6	TRBV9	TGTGCCAGCAGCGTAGACGGACGTAAAAGCTCTGGGGCCAACGTCCTGACTTTC	CASSVDGRKSSGANVLTF
.	few	12	TRBJ1-1	TRBV29-1	TGCAGCGGATCCCAGACGAACACTGAAGCTTTCTTT	CSGSQTNTEAFF
.	many	13	TRBJ1-1	TRBV29-1	TGCAGCGCCGGAGCAGCCAGGAACACTGAAGCTTTCTTT	CSAGAARNTEAFF
.	many	12	TRBJ1-2	TRBV12-5	TGTGCTAGCGCCGGGAGCCCCTATGGCTACACCTTC	CASAGSPYGYTF
TRBD2	.	14	TRBJ2-5	TRBV19	TGTGCCAGTAAACAGACTAGCGGGAGAGAGACCCAGTACTTC	CASKQTSGRETQYF
TRBD1	.	16	TRBJ1-5	TRBV27	TGTGCCAGCAGTTTATACCCACAGGGGGCGGATCAGCCCCAGCATTTT	CASSLYPQGADQPQHF
.	few	15	TRBJ2-7	TRBV4-3	TGCGCCAGCAGCCAAGAGAGGGGAGGTTTCGGCGAGCAGTACTTC	CASSQERGGFGEQYF
TRBD1	.	13	TRBJ1-2	TRBV29-1	TGCAGCGTTGGGGGGAGGGACAGGCTAGACTACACCTTC	CSVGGRDRLDYTF
TRBD1	.	13	TRBJ2-7	TRBV30	TGTGCCACAACGACAGGGGAGGTCTACGAGCAGTACTTC	CATTTGEVYEQYF
.	.	12	TRBJ1-3	TRBV2	TGTGCCAGCAGGCAAAGGACGGGCTATCCCGATTTT	CASRQRTGYPDF
TRBD1	.	13	TRBJ2-7	TRBV10-1	TGCGCCCTACGCACCGGGACAGCAGGCGAGCAGTACTTC	CALRTGTAGEQYF
TRBD2	.	16	TRBJ2-7	TRBV7-2	TGTGCCAGCAGCTGGGGAGGACTAGCGGGGGCCTACGAGCAGTACTTC	CASSWGGLAGAYEQYF
.	.	14	TRBJ1-5	TRBV6-2/TRBV6-3	TGTGCCAGCAGTTACAGAGAGGGAAGGGGGCCCCAGCATTTT	CASSYREGRGPQHF
.	.	12	TRBJ2-7	TRBV29-1	TGCAGCGTTGAGGCAGGCTCCTACGAGCAGTACTTC	CSVEAGSYEQYF
TRBD1	many	14	TRBJ1-2	TRBV10-3	TGTGCCATCAGTATCCAGGGGGCGTCGTCTGACTACACCTTC	CAISIQGASSDYTF
TRBD1	.	16	TRBJ1-6	TRBV10-3	TGTGCCATCAGTGACAGGACAGGGGTTCCGAATTCACCCCTCCACTTT	CAISDRTGVPNSPLHF
.	.	15	TRBJ2-2	TRBV25-1	TGTGCCAGCAGTGAAGGCCGGATGAACACCGGGGAGCTGTTTTTT	CASSEGRMNTGELFF
.	few	16	TRBJ1-1	TRBV19	TGTGCCAATAGGGTTGGTCTCGGGGAACGGGATACTGAAGCTTTCTTT	CANRVGLGERDTEAFF
TRBD2	.	15	TRBJ2-7	TRBV10-2	TGTGCCAGCAGTTCAGATAGCGGGAGCGATTACGAGCAGTACTTC	CASSSDSGSDYEQYF
TRBD2	.	17	TRBJ2-2	TRBV4-2	TGTGCCAGCAGCCAAGAGACTAGCGGCCATGTTAGCGGGGAGCTGTTTTTT	CASSQETSGHVSGELFF
.	.	13	TRBJ2-7	TRBV7-9	TGTGCCAGCAGCCAAGACGATGGGGTCGAGCAGTACTTC	CASSQDDGVEQYF
.	.	15	TRBJ1-6	TRBV10-3	TGTGCCATCAGTGGACAAGTAAACTATAATTCACCCCCCCACTTT	CAISGQVNYNSPPHF
.	.	13	TRBJ1-5	TRBV10-3	TGTGCCATCAGTGGTCGGGTTAATCAGCCCCAGCATTTT	CAISGRVNQPQHF
TRBD1	.	13	TRBJ1-1	TRBV19	TGTGCCAGTAGTAAGACAGGGCGGCTAGAAGCTTTCTTT	CASSKTGRLEAFF
.	many	12	TRBJ1-2	TRBV28	TGTGCCAGCAGTCCTCAGGGTTATGGCTACACCTTC	CASSPQGYGYTF
.	many	13	TRBJ1-6	TRBV6-1	TGTGCCAGCAGACAAGGAGGGTCGAGCCCCCTCCACTTT	CASRQGGSSPLHF
TRBD1	.	17	TRBJ1-4	TRBV28	TGTGCCAGCAGTACCCAAGGGGGCCAGGCAACTAATGAAAAACTGTTTTTT	CASSTQGGQATNEKLFF
.	.	13	TRBJ2-2	TRBV7-8	TGTGCCAGTATCGCCGGGTTTACCGGGGAGCTGTTTTTT	CASIAGFTGELFF
.	.	11	TRBJ1-1	TRBV20-1	TGCAGCCCACGTGGGGGCCTAGAAGCTTTCTTT	CSPRGGLEAFF
.	.	15	TRBJ2-5	TRBV20-1	TGCAGTGCCATCAGGGGCAGGGAGTTAGGAGAGACCCAGTACTTC	CSAIRGRELGETQYF
.	.	12	TRBJ1-2	TRBV9	TGTGCCAGCAGCGACCTTGGGTTTGGCTACACCTTC	CASSDLGFGYTF
TRBD1	.	15	TRBJ2-7	TRBV10-2	TGCGCCAGCAGTGACTCCGGGACAGGGATGTACGAGCAGTACTTC	CASSDSGTGMYEQYF
.	.	14	TRBJ2-5	TRBV7-2	TGTGCCAGCAGTGCGGGACAGCTACAAGAGACCCAGTACTTC	CASSAGQLQETQYF
.	few	16	TRBJ2-7	TRBV5-1	TGCGCCAGCAGCCCCGGGCGGGGGGGACAGGGACCCGAGCAGTACTTC	CASSPGRGGQGPEQYF
TRBD2	few	17	TRBJ2-2	TRBV19	TGTGCCAGTAGTGCCCCACAGCGGGAGGTTAGTTCCGGGGAGCTGTTTTTT	CASSAPQREVSSGELFF
TRBD2	.	14	TRBJ2-7	TRBV5-1	TGCGCCAGCAGCTTGGGAGCGGGGAGCGACGAGCAGTACTTC	CASSLGAGSDEQYF
TRBD2	.	18	TRBJ2-7	TRBV7-8	TGTGCCAGCAGCCCACAACCCTCCCGGGTACTAGCGGCGTACGAGCAGTACTTC	CASSPQPSRVLAAYEQYF
.	few	14	TRBJ2-7	TRBV2	TGTGCCAGTAGTGGGGTCCGATCTTACTACGAGCAGTACTTC	CASSGVRSYYEQYF
TRBD1	few	16	TRBJ1-2	TRBV4-3	TGCGCCAGCAGCCAAGATCCGGTAACAGGGGACTTTGGCTACACCTTC	CASSQDPVTGDFGYTF
TRBD2	.	21	TRBJ2-6	TRBV12-3/TRBV12-4	TGTGCCAGCAGTACCGGGACTAGCGGGGTGGACGCACGCTCTGGGGCCAACGTCCTGACTTTC	CASSTGTSGVDARSGANVLTF
.	.	13	TRBJ1-4	TRBV10-3	TGTGCCATCAGTAAAGGGGCTAATGAAAAACTGTTTTTT	CAISKGANEKLFF
.	many	14	TRBJ2-2	TRBV15	TGTGCCACCAGCAGAGGTCGGAACACCGGGGAGCTGTTTTTT	CATSRGRNTGELFF
TRBD1	.	15	TRBJ2-2	TRBV10-3	TGTGCCATCAGTCGGACAGGGGCGAACACCGGGGAGCTGTTTTTT	CAISRTGANTGELFF
TRBD1	.	14	TRBJ1-2	TRBV11-2	TGTGCCAGCAGCCAGCGAACAGGGGGCCACGGCTACACCTTC	CASSQRTGGHGYTF